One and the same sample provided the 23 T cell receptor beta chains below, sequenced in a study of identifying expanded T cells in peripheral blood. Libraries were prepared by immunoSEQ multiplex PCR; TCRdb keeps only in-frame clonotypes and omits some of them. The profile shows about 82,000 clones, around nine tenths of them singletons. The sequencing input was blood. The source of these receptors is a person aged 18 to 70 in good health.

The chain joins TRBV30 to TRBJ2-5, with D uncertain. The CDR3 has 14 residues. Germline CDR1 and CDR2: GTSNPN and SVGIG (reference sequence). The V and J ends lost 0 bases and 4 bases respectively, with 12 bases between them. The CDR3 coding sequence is TGTGCCTGGAGTGTACGGCAGATAGGAGAGACCCAGTACTTC. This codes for CAWSVRQIGETQYF.

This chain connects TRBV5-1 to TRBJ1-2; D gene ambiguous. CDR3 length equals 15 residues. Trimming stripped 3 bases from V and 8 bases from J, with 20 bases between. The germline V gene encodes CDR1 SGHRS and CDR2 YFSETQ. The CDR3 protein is CASSSSGFIEGGYTF. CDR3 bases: TGCGCCAGCAGCTCCTCCGGATTCATTGAGGGCGGCTACACCTTC.

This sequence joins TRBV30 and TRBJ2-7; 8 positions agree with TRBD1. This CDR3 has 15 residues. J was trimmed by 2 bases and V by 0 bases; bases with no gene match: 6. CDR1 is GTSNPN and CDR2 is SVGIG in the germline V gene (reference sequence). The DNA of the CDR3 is TGTGCCTGGAGTGTGGCAGGGGGCACTACCTACGAGCAGTACTTC. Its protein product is CAWSVAGGTTYEQYF.

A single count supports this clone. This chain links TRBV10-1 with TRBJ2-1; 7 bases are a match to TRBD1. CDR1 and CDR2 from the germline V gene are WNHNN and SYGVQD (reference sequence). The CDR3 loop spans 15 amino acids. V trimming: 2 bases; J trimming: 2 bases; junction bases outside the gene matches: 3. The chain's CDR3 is CASSEVGGPYNEQFF. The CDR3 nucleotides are TGCGCCAGCAGTGAGGTAGGGGGCCCCTACAATGAGCAGTTCTTC.

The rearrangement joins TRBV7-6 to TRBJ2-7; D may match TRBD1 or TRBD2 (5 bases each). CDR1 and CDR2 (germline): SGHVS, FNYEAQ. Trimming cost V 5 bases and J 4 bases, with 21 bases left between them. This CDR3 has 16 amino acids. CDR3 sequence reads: CASSPGLRDRNYEQYF. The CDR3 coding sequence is TGTGCCAGCAGCCCCGGTCTAAGGGACCGTAATTACGAGCAGTACTTC.

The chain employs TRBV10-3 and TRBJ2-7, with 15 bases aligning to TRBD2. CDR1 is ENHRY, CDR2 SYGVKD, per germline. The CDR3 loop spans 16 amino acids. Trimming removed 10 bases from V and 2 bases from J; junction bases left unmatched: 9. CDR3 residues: CATGTSGRIETYEQYF. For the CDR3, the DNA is TGTGCCACAGGGACTAGCGGGAGGATCGAAACCTACGAGCAGTACTTC.

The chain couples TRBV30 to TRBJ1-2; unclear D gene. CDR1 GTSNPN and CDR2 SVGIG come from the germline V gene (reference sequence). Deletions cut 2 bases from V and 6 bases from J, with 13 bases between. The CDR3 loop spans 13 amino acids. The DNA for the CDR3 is TGTGCCTGGAGTCAGTTGGCTCCGGATGGCTACACCTTC. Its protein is CAWSQLAPDGYTF.

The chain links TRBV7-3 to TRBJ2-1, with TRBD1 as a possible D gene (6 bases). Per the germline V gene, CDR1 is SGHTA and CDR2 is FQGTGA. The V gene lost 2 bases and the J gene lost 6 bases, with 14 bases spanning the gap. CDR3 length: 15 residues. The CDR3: CASSLQGSSANEQFF. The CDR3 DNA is TGTGCCAGCAGCTTACAGGGGAGTTCGGCCAATGAGCAGTTCTTC.

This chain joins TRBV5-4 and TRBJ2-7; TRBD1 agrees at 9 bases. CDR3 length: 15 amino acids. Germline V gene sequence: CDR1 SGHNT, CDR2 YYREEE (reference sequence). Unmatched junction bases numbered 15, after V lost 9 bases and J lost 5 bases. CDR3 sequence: CATSVGGTGLHEQYF. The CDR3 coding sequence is TGTGCCACCTCAGTAGGGGGGACAGGGTTGCACGAGCAGTACTTC.

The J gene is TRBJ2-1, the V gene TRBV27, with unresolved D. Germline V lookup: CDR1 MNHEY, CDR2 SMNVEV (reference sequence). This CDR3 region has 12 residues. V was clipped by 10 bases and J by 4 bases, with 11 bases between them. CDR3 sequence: CATATRYNEQFF. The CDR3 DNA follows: TGTGCCACCGCGACCAGATACAATGAGCAGTTCTTC.

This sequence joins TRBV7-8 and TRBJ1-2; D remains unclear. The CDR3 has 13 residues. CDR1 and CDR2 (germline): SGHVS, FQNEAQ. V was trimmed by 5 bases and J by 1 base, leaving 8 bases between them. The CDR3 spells CASSPDRNYGYTF. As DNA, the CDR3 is TGTGCCAGCAGCCCCGATCGTAACTATGGCTACACCTTC.

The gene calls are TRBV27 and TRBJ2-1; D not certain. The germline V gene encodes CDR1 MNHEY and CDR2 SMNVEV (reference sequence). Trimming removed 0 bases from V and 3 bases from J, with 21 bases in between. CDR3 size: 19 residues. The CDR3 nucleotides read TGTGCCAGCAGTTTATCGCCCCCAGGAGCAGCCCTGGGCTACAATGAGCAGTTCTTC. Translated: CASSLSPPGAALGYNEQFF.

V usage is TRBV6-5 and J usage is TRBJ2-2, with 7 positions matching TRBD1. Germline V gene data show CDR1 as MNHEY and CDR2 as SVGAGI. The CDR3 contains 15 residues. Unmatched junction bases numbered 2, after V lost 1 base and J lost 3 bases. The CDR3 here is CASSYLGQDTGELFF. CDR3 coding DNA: TGTGCCAGCAGTTACTTAGGACAGGACACCGGGGAGCTGTTTTTT.

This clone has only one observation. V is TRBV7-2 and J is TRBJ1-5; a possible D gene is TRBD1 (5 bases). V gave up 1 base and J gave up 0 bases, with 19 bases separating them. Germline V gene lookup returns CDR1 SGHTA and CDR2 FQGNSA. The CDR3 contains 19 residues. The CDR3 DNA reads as TGTGCCAGCAGCTTAGATTCAGGGATTTGGGTCTCTAGCAATCAGCCCCAGCATTTT. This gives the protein CASSLDSGIWVSSNQPQHF.

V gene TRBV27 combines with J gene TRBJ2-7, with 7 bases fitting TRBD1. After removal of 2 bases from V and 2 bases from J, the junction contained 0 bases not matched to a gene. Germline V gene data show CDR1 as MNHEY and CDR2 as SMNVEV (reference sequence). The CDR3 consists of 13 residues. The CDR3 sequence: CASSLRGPYEQYF. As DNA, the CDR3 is TGTGCCAGCAGTTTAAGGGGGCCCTACGAGCAGTACTTC.

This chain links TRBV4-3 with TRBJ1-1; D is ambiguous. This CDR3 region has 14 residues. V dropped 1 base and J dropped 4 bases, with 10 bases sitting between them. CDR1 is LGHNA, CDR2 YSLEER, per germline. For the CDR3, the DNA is TGCGCCAGCAGCCAAGCCTTGGGGAGCACTGAAGCTTTCTTT. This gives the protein CASSQALGSTEAFF.

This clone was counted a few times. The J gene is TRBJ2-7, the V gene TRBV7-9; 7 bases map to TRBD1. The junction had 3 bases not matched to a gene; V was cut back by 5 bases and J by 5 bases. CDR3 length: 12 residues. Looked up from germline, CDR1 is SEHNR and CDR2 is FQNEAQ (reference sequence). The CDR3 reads CASSQTGDEQYF. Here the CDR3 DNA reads TGTGCCAGCAGCCAAACAGGGGACGAGCAGTACTTC.

CDR3 residues: CASSPSRSDSNTEAFF. The DNA of the CDR3 is TGTGCCAGCTCACCCTCACGGTCTGACTCGAACACTGAAGCTTTCTTT. This chain links TRBV18 with TRBJ1-1; unclear D gene. V was shortened by 3 bases and J by 1 base, with 15 bases between the two germline ends. This CDR3 has 16 residues. Per germline, CDR1 KGHSH and CDR2 LQKENI.

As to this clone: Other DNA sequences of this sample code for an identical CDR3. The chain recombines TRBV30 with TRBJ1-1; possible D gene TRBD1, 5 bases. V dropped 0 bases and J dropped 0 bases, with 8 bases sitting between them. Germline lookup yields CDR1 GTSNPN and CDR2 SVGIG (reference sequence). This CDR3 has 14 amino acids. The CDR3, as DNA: TGTGCCTGGAGTGTAACAGGATTGAACACTGAAGCTTTCTTT. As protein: CAWSVTGLNTEAFF. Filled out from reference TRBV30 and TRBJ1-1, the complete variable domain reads SQTIHQWPATLVQPVGSPLSLECTVEGTSNPNLYWYRQAAGRGLQLLFYSVGIGQISSEVPQNLSASRPQDRQFILSSKKLLLSDSGFYLCAWSVTGLNTEAFFGQGTRLTVV.

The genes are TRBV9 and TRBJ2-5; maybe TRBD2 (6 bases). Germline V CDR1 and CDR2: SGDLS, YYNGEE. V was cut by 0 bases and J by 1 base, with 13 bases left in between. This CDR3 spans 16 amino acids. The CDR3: CASSVEDYRSQETQYF. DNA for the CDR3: TGTGCCAGCAGCGTAGAGGACTACCGGAGCCAAGAGACCCAGTACTTC.

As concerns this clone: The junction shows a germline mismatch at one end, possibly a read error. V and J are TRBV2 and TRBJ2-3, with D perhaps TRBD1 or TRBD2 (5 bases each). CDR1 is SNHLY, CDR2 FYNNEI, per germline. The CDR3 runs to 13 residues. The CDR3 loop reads CASSGEIGTSPDF. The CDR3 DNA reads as TGTGCCAGCAGTGGGGAAATAGGGACCTCACCGGATTTT.

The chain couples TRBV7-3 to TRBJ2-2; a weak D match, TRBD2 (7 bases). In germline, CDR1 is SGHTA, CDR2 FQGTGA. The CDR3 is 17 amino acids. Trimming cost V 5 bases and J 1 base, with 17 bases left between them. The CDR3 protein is CASSPVAGAGNTGELFF. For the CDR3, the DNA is TGTGCCAGCAGCCCGGTGGCGGGGGCAGGGAACACCGGGGAGCTGTTTTTT.

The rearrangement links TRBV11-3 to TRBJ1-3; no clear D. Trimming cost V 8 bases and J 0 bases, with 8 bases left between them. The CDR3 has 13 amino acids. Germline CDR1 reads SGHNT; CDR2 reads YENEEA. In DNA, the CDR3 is TGTGCCAGCTCCCGGTACTCTGGAAACACCATATATTTT. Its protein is CASSRYSGNTIYF.